This passage covers 20 T cell receptor beta chains from one sample sequenced in a study of CD8+ T cells in alopecia areata. Treatment of the sample: oral pan-JAK inhibitor, 5-10 mg twice daily. RNA, once extracted, was reverse transcribed into cDNA for use as the sequencing template. Assay: immunoSEQ multiplex PCR; the TCRdb copy retains only in-frame clones and omits some. The data show 110,000 to 150,000 clones, around half seen once. Specimen: CD8+ T cells sorted from blood, collected at week 4, from a patient treated with tofacitinib. All receptors derive from a human donor with alopecia areata.

The chain has TRBV5-6 and TRBJ2-7; possibly TRBD2 for D (7 bases). This CDR3 contains 16 residues. V lost 3 bases to trimming and J lost 6 bases, with 22 bases between them. Germline-derived CDR1 and CDR2 are SGHDT and YYEEEE. For the CDR3, the DNA is TGTGCCAGCAGCTCACTGATACAGGGAGGGATGGCCGAGCAGTACTTC. Encoded protein: CASSSLIQGGMAEQYF.

The gene calls are TRBV29-1 and TRBJ1-2; 10 nucleotides align to TRBD1. V shed 6 bases and J 5 bases; nucleotides not matched to a gene: 3. Germline V gene sequence: CDR1 SQVTM, CDR2 ANQGSEA. The CDR3 sequence is 12 residues long. CDR3 amino acids: CSVEGQGYGYTF. The CDR3 coding sequence is TGCAGCGTAGAGGGACAGGGGTATGGCTACACCTTC.

J is TRBJ1-1 and V is TRBV9, with a possible D match to TRBD1 (5 bases). The CDR3 consists of 16 residues. The ends were cut back, 4 bases at V and 0 bases at J, with 16 bases in the middle. Germline CDR1 is SGDLS and CDR2 is YYNGEE. CDR3 DNA: TGTGCCAGCAGCCTACAATCTGGGACGGTGAACACTGAAGCTTTCTTT. Protein sequence: CASSLQSGTVNTEAFF.

V is TRBV30 and J is TRBJ1-3; TRBD1 matches at 7 bases. This CDR3 spans 16 amino acids. Trimming removed 1 base from V and 0 bases from J; junction bases left unmatched: 6. CDR1 GTSNPN and CDR2 SVGIG come from the germline V gene (reference sequence). CDR3 DNA: TGTGCCTGGAGTGCGGGACAGCGTATCTCTGGAAACACCATATATTTT. It encodes CAWSAGQRISGNTIYF.

The chain employs TRBV5-1 and TRBJ2-5, with no clear D. This CDR3 has 15 residues. Trimming removed 2 bases from V and 5 bases from J, with 16 bases in between. Germline V gene data show CDR1 as SGHRS and CDR2 as YFSETQ. The chain's CDR3 is CASSLSQGIVETQYF. The CDR3 nucleotides are TGCGCCAGCAGCTTAAGTCAAGGGATCGTGGAGACCCAGTACTTC.

A few counts support this clone. The rearrangement joins TRBV5-4 to TRBJ2-5; D tentatively reads TRBD1 or TRBD2 (5 bases each). V was pared by 4 bases and J by 3 bases, with 10 bases between. The CDR3 has 13 amino acids. Germline lookup yields CDR1 SGHNT and CDR2 YYREEE (reference sequence). The DNA of the CDR3 is TGTGCCAGCAGCCGGGGCCCTAAAGAGACCCAGTACTTC. Protein product: CASSRGPKETQYF.

CDR3 loop: CASSEAALGNQPQHF. For the CDR3, the DNA is TGTGCCAGCAGTGAAGCGGCCCTCGGCAATCAGCCCCAGCATTTT. The chain is built from TRBV2 and TRBJ1-5, with unresolved D. V lost 0 bases and J lost 2, with 8 bases in between. The CDR3 contains 15 residues. Germline CDR1 and CDR2: SNHLY and FYNNEI.

The chain employs TRBV29-1 and TRBJ2-1, with 8 positions matching TRBD2. V was clipped by 2 bases and J by 9 bases; unmatched bases: 6. Looked up from germline, CDR1 is SQVTM and CDR2 is ANQGSEA. This CDR3 comprises 13 residues. The CDR3 sequence: CSVENGGAVEQFF. The CDR3 region has the DNA TGCAGCGTTGAAAACGGGGGGGCCGTTGAGCAGTTCTTC.

The rearrangement links TRBV6-5 to TRBJ1-6; D unresolved. Trimming removed 0 bases at V and 4 bases at J, with 7 bases between. CDR3 length: 15 amino acids. Germline values: CDR1 MNHEY, CDR2 SVGAGI. In DNA, the CDR3 is TGTGCCAGCAGTTACTCGACCTCGTATAATTCACCCCTCCACTTT. Amino acids: CASSYSTSYNSPLHF.

The V gene is TRBV5-6, the J gene TRBJ1-1; D gene uncertain. Germline assignment: CDR1 SGHDT and CDR2 YYEEEE. The V and J ends lost 0 bases and 5 bases respectively, with 8 bases between them. CDR3 size: 13 residues. CDR3 coding DNA: TGTGCCAGCAGCTTGGGGCTCGATACTGAAGCTTTCTTT. Its translation: CASSLGLDTEAFF.

The chain is built from TRBV29-1 and TRBJ1-2; perhaps TRBD1 as D (5 bases). Per germline, CDR1 SQVTM and CDR2 ANQGSEA. Trimming took off 7 bases at V and 0 bases at J, with 15 bases between the two ends. The CDR3 runs to 14 residues. The CDR3 DNA reads as TGCAGCGCCGTTGGGGGTCCCACTAACTATGGCTACACCTTC. This gives the protein CSAVGGPTNYGYTF. The full variable domain, its missing parts supplied by reference TRBV29-1 and TRBJ1-2, is SAVISQKPSRDICQRGTSLTIQCQVDSQVTMMFWYRQQPGQSLTLIATANQGSEATYESGFVIDKFPISRPNLTFSTLTVSNMSPEDSSIYLCSAVGGPTNYGYTFGSGTRLTVV.

V and J are TRBV4-3 and TRBJ1-5; D is perhaps TRBD1 (5 bases). The CDR3 loop spans 15 amino acids. Germline CDR1 LGHNA, CDR2 YSLEER. Trimming shortened V by 3 bases and J by 6 bases, and 15 bases separated the two germline ends. In DNA form, the CDR3 reads TGCGCCAGCAGCCAGGTTTGGGGGGTGGGTCAGCCCCAGCATTTT. Protein: CASSQVWGVGQPQHF.

In its sample, this clone was seen a few times. The V and J genes are TRBV10-3 and TRBJ2-7; the D gene could be TRBD1 or TRBD2 (5 bases each). CDR1 ENHRY and CDR2 SYGVKD come from the germline V gene. The V gene lost 3 bases and the J gene lost 0 bases, with 12 bases spanning the gap. The CDR3 consists of 15 residues. This chain's CDR3 is CAISEVGRGSYEQYF. In DNA form, the CDR3 reads TGTGCCATCAGTGAAGTGGGACGTGGCTCCTACGAGCAGTACTTC.

The CDR3 DNA is TGTGCCAGCAGCTTAGACGTAGTTACCTCCTACGAGCAGTACTTC. Its protein is CASSLDVVTSYEQYF. The V and J genes are TRBV11-3 and TRBJ2-7; no clear D. V was shortened by 0 bases and J by 0 bases, with 9 bases between the two germline ends. This CDR3 spans 15 amino acids. The germline gives CDR1 SGHNT, CDR2 YENEEA.

This clone was detected only a few times. Distinct nucleotide sequences in the sample also encode this CDR3. The chain recombines TRBV5-1 with TRBJ2-5, with D possibly matching TRBD2 (6 bases). The germline CDR1 and CDR2 sequences are SGHRS and YFSETQ. Deletions cut 3 bases from V and 0 bases from J, with 9 bases between. The CDR3 runs to 14 residues. The CDR3 loop is CASSWGDYQETQYF. CDR3 bases: TGCGCCAGCAGCTGGGGGGACTACCAAGAGACCCAGTACTTC.

This sequence joins TRBV7-3 and TRBJ2-3; D is ambiguous. The V gene lost 1 base and the J gene lost 4 bases, with 9 bases spanning the gap. Germline CDR1 SGHTA, CDR2 FQGTGA. There are 14 residues in the CDR3. CDR3 in DNA: TGTGCCAGCAGCTTAAGTCCCCCGCCAGATACGCAGTATTTT. It codes for CASSLSPPPDTQYF.

V gene TRBV29-1 combines with J gene TRBJ1-1; possible D gene TRBD1, 5 bases. Trimming stripped 7 bases from V and 2 bases from J, with 17 bases between. Germline lookup yields CDR1 SQVTM and CDR2 ANQGSEA. The CDR3 totals 14 residues. CDR3 protein: CSAVRGALNTEAFF. Written as DNA, the CDR3 is TGCAGCGCTGTTCGCGGGGCCCTTAACACTGAAGCTTTCTTT. The whole variable domain, filled in from reference TRBV29-1 and TRBJ1-1, reads SAVISQKPSRDICQRGTSLTIQCQVDSQVTMMFWYRQQPGQSLTLIATANQGSEATYESGFVIDKFPISRPNLTFSTLTVSNMSPEDSSIYLCSAVRGALNTEAFFGQGTRLTVV.

This clone has only a few counts. The chain couples TRBV5-4 to TRBJ2-5; TRBD1 is a possible D gene (6 bases). V was trimmed by 2 bases and J by 1 base, leaving 9 bases between them. The CDR3 runs to 14 residues. The germline V gene encodes CDR1 SGHNT and CDR2 YYREEE (reference sequence). CDR3 nucleotide sequence: TGTGCCAGCAGCTTTGGGGGCGTCCAAGAGACCCAGTACTTC. Translation gives CASSFGGVQETQYF. The variable domain in full, completed from reference TRBV5-4 and TRBJ2-5, reads ETGVTQSPTHLIKTRGQQVTLRCSSQSGHNTVSWYQQALGQGPQFIFQYYREEENGRGNFPPRFSGLQFPNYSSELNVNALELDDSALYLCASSFGGVQETQYFGPGTRLLVL.

The chain carries TRBV5-1 and TRBJ2-7; D perhaps matches TRBD1 (5 bases). Germline V CDR1 and CDR2: SGHRS, YFSETQ. The CDR3 length is 12 residues. Trimming pared 7 bases from V and 7 bases from J, leaving 15 bases between. This CDR3 is CASWGSDGEQYF. The CDR3 bases are TGCGCCAGCTGGGGCTCAGATGGGGAGCAGTACTTC.

The chain is built from TRBV7-8 and TRBJ2-2; D unresolved. The CDR3 length is 13 residues. V was clipped by 5 bases and J by 6 bases, with 10 bases between them. The germline V gene encodes CDR1 SGHVS and CDR2 FQNEAQ. CDR3 region: CASSAGPAGELFF. The DNA of the CDR3 is TGTGCCAGCAGCGCCGGCCCTGCCGGGGAGCTGTTTTTT.